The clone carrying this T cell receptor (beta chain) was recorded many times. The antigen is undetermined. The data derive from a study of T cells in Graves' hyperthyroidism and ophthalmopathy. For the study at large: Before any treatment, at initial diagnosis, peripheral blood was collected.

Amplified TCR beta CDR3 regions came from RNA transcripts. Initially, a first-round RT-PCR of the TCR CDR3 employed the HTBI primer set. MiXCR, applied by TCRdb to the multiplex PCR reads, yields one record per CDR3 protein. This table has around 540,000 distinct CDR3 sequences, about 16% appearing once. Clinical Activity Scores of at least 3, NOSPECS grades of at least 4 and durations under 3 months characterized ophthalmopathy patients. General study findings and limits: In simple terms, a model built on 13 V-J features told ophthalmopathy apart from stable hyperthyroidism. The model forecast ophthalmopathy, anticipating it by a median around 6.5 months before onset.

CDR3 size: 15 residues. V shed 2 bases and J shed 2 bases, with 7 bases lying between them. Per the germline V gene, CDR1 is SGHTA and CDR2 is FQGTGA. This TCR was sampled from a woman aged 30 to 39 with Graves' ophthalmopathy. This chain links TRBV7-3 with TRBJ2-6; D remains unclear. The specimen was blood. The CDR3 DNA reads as TGTGCCAGCAGCTTAGGTAGGGCTGGGGCCAACGTCCTGACTTTC. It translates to CASSLGRAGANVLTF.